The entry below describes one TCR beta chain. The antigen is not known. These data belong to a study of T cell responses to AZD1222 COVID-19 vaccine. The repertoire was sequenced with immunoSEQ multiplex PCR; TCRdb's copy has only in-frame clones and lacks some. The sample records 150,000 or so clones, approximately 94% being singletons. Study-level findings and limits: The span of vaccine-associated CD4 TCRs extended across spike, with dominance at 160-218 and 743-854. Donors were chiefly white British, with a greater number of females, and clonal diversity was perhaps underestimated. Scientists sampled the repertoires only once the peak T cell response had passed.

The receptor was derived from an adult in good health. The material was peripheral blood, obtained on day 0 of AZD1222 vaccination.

CDR3: CASSLAPQYYGYTF. For the CDR3, the DNA is TGCGCCAGCAGCTTGGCCCCCCAGTACTATGGCTACACCTTC. The chain combines TRBV5-1 with TRBJ1-2; no reliable D call. CDR1 SGHRS and CDR2 YFSETQ come from the germline V gene. V was cut by 0 bases and J by 3 bases, with 9 bases left in between. CDR3 length equals 14 residues.